The entry below describes one TCR beta chain. In the original processing: Nucleated cell number was recorded as an estimate derived from reference gene primer amplification. Clones were sequenced by immunoSEQ multiplex PCR, and TCRdb holds only the in-frame ones, with some missing. V, J and clone size reflect that table, while D and trimming were determined from the DNA. In the table there are about 140,000 clones, about three quarters of which are singletons. The data originate from a study of blood T cell repertoires in COVID-19. Study-wide context: Acute and convalescent COVID-19 specimens originated in the United States, Italy and Spain. T cells, B-cell-depleted T cells, or PBMCs provided the cDNA or gDNA that served as material.

This CDR3 spans 13 amino acids. V lost 8 bases and J lost 2; bases outside the gene matches: 6. Germline lookup yields CDR1 SQVTM and CDR2 ANQGSEA. This chain connects TRBV29-1 to TRBJ2-3; 8 nucleotides agree with TRBD2. This sequence originates from a woman older than 75 with active or convalescent COVID-19. Sequencing used peripheral blood. The CDR3 sequence is CSLTSAYTDTQYF. Here the CDR3 DNA reads TGCAGCCTGACTAGCGCTTACACAGATACGCAGTATTTT.